Below, 26 T cell receptor beta chains from the same sample are listed, as sequenced in a study of beta chain features in type 1 diabetes. General study results and limits: Researchers report that Type 1 diabetes patients had moderately but significantly shorter TCRB CDR3s across all four CD4+ subsets.

Their specific antigens are unknown. The sequenced template was cDNA made from the entire isolated RNA. Clones were sequenced by immunoSEQ multiplex PCR, and TCRdb holds only the in-frame ones, with some missing. The data hold about 660,000 clones, with more than 12% observed a single time. Sequenced: naive CD4+ T cells from blood. The origin of the receptors is a man aged 18 to 29 with type 1 diabetes.

A few counts support this clone. The rearrangement links TRBV5-1 to TRBJ2-5; 7 bases match TRBD2. Trimming at V came to 7 bases and at J to 0 bases, leaving 9 bases not matched to a gene. The CDR3 has 15 residues. Germline V gene data show CDR1 as SGHRS and CDR2 as YFSETQ. CDR3 coding DNA: TGCGCCAGCTCCGAGCTAGCGGTAAACCAAGAGACCCAGTACTTC. Amino acids: CASSELAVNQETQYF.

This clone was seen a handful of times. This chain joins TRBV29-1 and TRBJ2-2, with D possibly TRBD2 on 6 matching bases. The germline V gene has CDR1 SQVTM and CDR2 ANQGSEA. This CDR3 is 11 amino acids long. V lost 8 bases and J 3 bases, leaving 7 bases between the germline ends. DNA of the CDR3: TGCAGCCCGGGGGACACCGGGGAGCTGTTTTTT. Translating gives CSPGDTGELFF.

On this clone itself: Its ends do not fully match the called genes, so a read error is possible. This chain uses TRBV7-7 with TRBJ2-2, with 9 bases lining up with TRBD2. The CDR3 sequence is 15 residues long. Germline V gene data show CDR1 as SSHAT and CDR2 as FNYEAQ (reference sequence). This CDR3 reads CASSRGLAGTGELFF. The CDR3 nucleotides read TGTGCTAGCAGCCGAGGTCTAGCGGGAACCGGGGAGCTGTTTTTT.

The sample holds a few counts of this clone. This sample includes further DNA sequences coding for the same CDR3. The rearrangement joins TRBV7-9 to TRBJ2-3; D is unresolved. The CDR3 is 12 amino acids. From germline, CDR1 is SEHNR and CDR2 FQNEAQ (reference sequence). V was clipped by 5 bases and J by 4 bases, with 7 bases between them. The CDR3 DNA follows: TGTGCCAGCAGCCTCAGCGCAGATACGCAGTATTTT. It specifies CASSLSADTQYF.

The gene calls are TRBV7-2 and TRBJ1-2; D perhaps matches TRBD1 (6 bases). The CDR3 consists of 14 residues. V lost 5 bases, J lost 7 bases, and 17 bases lay in between. The germline gives CDR1 SGHTA, CDR2 FQGNSA. The CDR3 nucleotides read TGTGCCAGCAGCGGAGTGGGGGGCGCGACTGGCTACACCTTC. Protein product: CASSGVGGATGYTF.

With regard to this clone: This sample includes further DNA sequences coding for the same CDR3. V and J are TRBV30 and TRBJ1-3, with D unresolved. CDR3 length: 12 residues. Germline loops: CDR1 GTSNPN, CDR2 SVGIG (reference sequence). The V end lost 2 bases, the J end lost 2 bases, and 4 bases lay between the germline ends. CDR3 bases: TGTGCCTGGAGTAGAGCTGGAAACACCATATATTTT. This gives the protein CAWSRAGNTIYF.

This clone appeared a few times. This sequence joins TRBV19 and TRBJ1-1; D gene unclear. This CDR3 is built from 14 residues. The ends were cut back, 10 bases at V and 1 base at J, with 16 bases in the middle. Germline CDR1 and CDR2: LNHDA and SQIVND (reference sequence). The CDR3 DNA is TGTGCCACCGCCTCCGGAACAGAGAACACTGAAGCTTTCTTT. Translating it yields CATASGTENTEAFF.

This clone has a handful of counts. V gene TRBV30 combines with J gene TRBJ2-1; D call uncertain. Germline lookup yields CDR1 GTSNPN and CDR2 SVGIG (reference sequence). The CDR3 is made up of 14 amino acids. Trimming cost V 3 bases and J 6 bases, with 15 bases left between them. The CDR3 protein is CAWSASLPGNEQFF. CDR3 bases: TGTGCCTGGAGCGCCTCGCTCCCGGGCAATGAGCAGTTCTTC. Variable domain in full (rest from reference TRBV30 and TRBJ2-1): SQTIHQWPATLVQPVGSPLSLECTVEGTSNPNLYWYRQAAGRGLQLLFYSVGIGQISSEVPQNLSASRPQDRQFILSSKKLLLSDSGFYLCAWSASLPGNEQFFGPGTRLTVL.

This chain joins TRBV7-9 and TRBJ2-1, with D possibly being TRBD1 (6 bases). The germline V gene has CDR1 SEHNR and CDR2 FQNEAQ (reference sequence). Deletions cut 5 bases from V and 7 bases from J, with 12 bases between. This CDR3 has 13 amino acids. The CDR3 loop reads CASSPTGLNEQFF. The CDR3 coding sequence is TGTGCCAGCAGCCCTACAGGGTTGAATGAGCAGTTCTTC.

This clone was seen ten or more times. The chain carries TRBV23-1 and TRBJ1-1, with D unresolved. TRBV23-1 is reported as an ORF; its role is uncertain. This CDR3 is built from 11 residues. With 7 bases removed from V and 1 base from J, the gap between germline ends came to 4 bases. Here the CDR3 reads CASTTNTEAFF. The DNA for the CDR3 is TGCGCCAGCACCACGAACACTGAAGCTTTCTTT.

The chain employs TRBV27 and TRBJ2-5; 10 bases line up with TRBD2. The CDR3 runs to 16 residues. Germline assignment: CDR1 MNHEY and CDR2 SMNVEV (reference sequence). V shed 5 bases and J 4 bases; nucleotides not matched to a gene: 10. CDR3 nucleotides: TGTGCCAGCAGTCGCCGGCCGAGCGGGAGGGTAGAGACCCAGTACTTC. Translating gives CASSRRPSGRVETQYF.

The chain joins TRBV18 to TRBJ2-5, with a possible D match to TRBD2 (6 bases). Trimming took off 3 bases at V and 3 bases at J, with 17 bases between the two ends. The CDR3 is 16 residues long. The germline V gene has CDR1 KGHSH and CDR2 LQKENI. The DNA for the CDR3 is TGTGCCAGCTCACCTAGAACCGGGAGCGGTAAAGAGACCCAGTACTTC. Amino acid sequence: CASSPRTGSGKETQYF.

This clone came up once. The chain links TRBV5-1 to TRBJ1-4; TRBD1 matches 8 bases. V shed 1 base and J 2 bases; nucleotides not matched to a gene: 10. Germline-derived CDR1 and CDR2 are SGHRS and YFSETQ. There are 18 residues in the CDR3. As DNA, the CDR3 is TGCGCCAGCAGCTTGATTAGTTGGACAGGGCGGACTAATGAAAAACTGTTTTTT. It codes for CASSLISWTGRTNEKLFF.

V and J are TRBV14 and TRBJ2-2; 10 nucleotides match TRBD2. With 2 bases clipped from V and 8 bases from J, the junction kept 11 bases outside the gene matches. CDR3 length: 17 amino acids. Germline V gene lookup returns CDR1 SGHDN and CDR2 FVKESK. CDR3 bases: TGTGCCAGCAGCCAACCCCTCGGGACTAGCGTACTGGGGGAGCTGTTTTTT. As protein: CASSQPLGTSVLGELFF. The full variable domain, its missing parts supplied by reference TRBV14 and TRBJ2-2, is EAGVTQFPSHSVIEKGQTVTLRCDPISGHDNLYWYRRVMGKEIKFLLHFVKESKQDESGMPNNRFLAERTGGTYSTLKVQPAELEDSGVYFCASSQPLGTSVLGELFFGEGSRLTVL.

In this sample, this clone turned up a few times. The same CDR3 also results from other DNA sequences found in this sample. V usage is TRBV30 and J usage is TRBJ1-2, with TRBD1 matching over 7 bases. Germline V gives CDR1 GTSNPN, CDR2 SVGIG (reference sequence). V lost 0 bases and J lost 7; bases outside the gene matches: 5. The CDR3 totals 13 residues. CDR3 protein: CAWSVGTGVGYTF. CDR3 sequence (DNA): TGTGCCTGGAGTGTAGGAACAGGGGTTGGCTACACCTTC.

In its sample, this clone was seen a few times. The chain uses TRBV9 and TRBJ2-3, with 7 bases identical to TRBD1. Losses at the gene ends were 5 bases for V and 6 bases for J; bases not matched to a gene: 9. The CDR3 totals 14 residues. From germline, CDR1 is SGDLS and CDR2 YYNGEE. CDR3 sequence reads: CASSTAGGRDTQYF. CDR3 nucleotides: TGTGCCAGCAGTACGGCAGGGGGTAGGGATACGCAGTATTTT.

The gene calls are TRBV19 and TRBJ2-5; no clear D gene. Germline assignment: CDR1 LNHDA and CDR2 SQIVND (reference sequence). Trimming took 5 bases from V and 4 from J, leaving 8 bases between them. The CDR3 runs 12 residues. Here the CDR3 DNA reads TGTGCCAGTAGTCGGGTAAGAGAGACCCAGTACTTC. It specifies CASSRVRETQYF.

This clone was counted only a few times. This chain joins TRBV5-4 and TRBJ2-1, with 7 bases aligning to TRBD2. Germline V CDR1 and CDR2: SGHNT, YYREEE (reference sequence). This CDR3 has 14 residues. J was trimmed by 6 bases and V by 8 bases; bases with no gene match: 11. The CDR3 loop reads CARSTGGSTNEQFF. CDR3 coding DNA: TGTGCCAGATCTACTGGCGGGAGTACCAATGAGCAGTTCTTC.

The V gene is TRBV7-2, the J gene TRBJ2-1; 14 bases fit TRBD2. Per the germline V gene, CDR1 is SGHTA and CDR2 is FQGNSA. The CDR3 runs to 16 residues. V dropped 3 bases and J dropped 5; count of bases not matched to a gene: 3. CDR3 in amino acids: CASSFRLAGGNNEQFF. The CDR3 coding sequence is TGTGCCAGCAGCTTCCGACTAGCGGGGGGGAACAATGAGCAGTTCTTC.

This clone has just one count. CDR3 DNA sequence: TGTGCCAGCGCCTCCCGAGCGATGGAAGATGGCTACACCTTC. Translating it yields CASASRAMEDGYTF. J is TRBJ1-2 and V is TRBV7-2, with unresolved D. Trimming shortened V by 8 bases and J by 6 bases, and 19 bases separated the two germline ends. This CDR3 has 14 amino acids. Per the germline V gene, CDR1 is SGHTA and CDR2 is FQGNSA.

A few counts support this clone. This chain joins TRBV7-2 and TRBJ2-1; D is ambiguous. Germline V CDR1 and CDR2: SGHTA, FQGNSA. The length of the CDR3 is 14 residues. V was clipped by 1 base and J by 10 bases, with 14 bases between them. The CDR3 here is CASSLEGSSGEQFF. CDR3 in DNA: TGTGCCAGCAGCTTAGAAGGTAGTAGTGGAGAGCAGTTCTTC.

The V call is TRBV15, the J call TRBJ2-1; D unclear. Germline CDR1 and CDR2: LNHNV and YYDKDF (reference sequence). Trimming cost V 2 bases and J 8 bases, with 16 bases left between them. The CDR3 loop spans 15 amino acids. CDR3: CATSRTNTVAYEQFF. In DNA, the CDR3 is TGTGCCACCAGCAGAACTAATACGGTCGCTTATGAGCAGTTCTTC.

The chain recombines TRBV2 with TRBJ2-5, with D hard to call. In germline, CDR1 is SNHLY, CDR2 FYNNEI. Trimming left V 7 bases short and J 2 bases short, with 11 bases between. There are 13 residues in the CDR3. This chain's CDR3 is CASTGPAQETQYF. In DNA form, the CDR3 reads TGTGCCAGCACTGGTCCTGCGCAAGAGACCCAGTACTTC.

The gene calls are TRBV13 and TRBJ2-3, with D hard to call. Trimming removed 5 bases from V and 4 bases from J, with 19 bases in between. This CDR3 comprises 16 residues. From germline, CDR1 is PRHDT and CDR2 FYEKMQ (reference sequence). CDR3 nucleotides: TGTGCCAGCAGCCCGCGAGGTGGGGTAATACCAGATACGCAGTATTTT. It specifies CASSPRGGVIPDTQYF.

In this sample, this clone turned up a few times. V usage is TRBV12-5 and J usage is TRBJ1-1, with D possibly TRBD1 on 6 matching bases. CDR3 size: 15 residues. Trimming took 5 bases from V and 4 from J, leaving 17 bases between them. Germline CDR1 reads LGHNT; CDR2 reads FRNRAP. The DNA of the CDR3 is TGTGCTAGTGGTCCCTCCGGGACATTAGCCACTGAAGCTTTCTTT. It is translated as CASGPSGTLATEAFF.

This chain joins TRBV5-4 and TRBJ2-1, with unresolved D. Trimming pared 2 bases from V and 2 bases from J, leaving 8 bases between. Germline V gene sequence: CDR1 SGHNT, CDR2 YYREEE (reference sequence). The CDR3 loop spans 14 amino acids. The CDR3 region is CASSLAHPYNEQFF. The CDR3 coding sequence is TGTGCCAGCAGCTTAGCACACCCCTACAATGAGCAGTTCTTC.